Each of the 14 T cell receptor beta chains below was sequenced from the same sample in a study of T cell responses to AZD1222 COVID-19 vaccine. Generated by immunoSEQ multiplex PCR, the TCRdb table keeps only in-frame clones and is missing some. The sample has about 84,000 clones, about 83% seen once. Sequenced here: peripheral blood, sampled 28 days after the second AZD1222 dose. The receptor set was obtained from an adult who received the AZD1222 COVID-19 vaccine.

V gene TRBV20-1 combines with J gene TRBJ2-3; 8 bases match TRBD1. With 3 bases clipped from V and 2 bases from J, the junction kept 4 bases outside the gene matches. This CDR3 is 14 amino acids long. In germline, CDR1 is DFQATT, CDR2 SNEGSKA (reference sequence). Here the CDR3 reads CSASNQGATDTQYF. In DNA form, the CDR3 reads TGCAGTGCTAGTAACCAGGGGGCCACAGATACGCAGTATTTT.

The chain couples TRBV2 to TRBJ1-5; a weak D match, TRBD1 (5 bases). The ends were cut back, 6 bases at V and 7 bases at J, with 13 bases in the middle. The CDR3 has 13 amino acids. Germline lookup yields CDR1 SNHLY and CDR2 FYNNEI. CDR3 in amino acids: CASSTGGSQPQHF. The CDR3, as DNA: TGTGCCAGCAGCACTGGGGGTTCGCAGCCCCAGCATTTT.

The rearrangement joins TRBV3-1 (or the pseudogene TRBV3-2) to TRBJ2-1; possibly TRBD1 or TRBD2 for D (6 bases each). The CDR3 loop spans 13 amino acids. V lost 2 bases and J lost 14, with 16 bases in between. Germline CDR1 LGHDT, CDR2 YNNKEL (reference sequence). The CDR3 loop reads CASSQNPFGGEFF. The CDR3 nucleotides are TGTGCCAGCAGCCAAAATCCCTTCGGGGGCGAGTTCTTC.

The chain uses TRBV2 and TRBJ1-4; D gene unclear. This CDR3 has 16 amino acids. Trimming stripped 2 bases from V and 6 bases from J, with 16 bases between. Germline CDR1 is SNHLY and CDR2 is FYNNEI. CDR3 loop: CASSERATSGDEKLFF. As DNA, the CDR3 is TGTGCCAGCAGTGAAAGGGCCACATCTGGCGATGAAAAACTGTTTTTT.

This clone was picked up one time. The gene calls are TRBV4-3 and TRBJ2-7; D is perhaps TRBD1 (5 bases). The germline CDR1 and CDR2 sequences are LGHNA and YSLEER. This CDR3 region has 14 residues. The V end lost 1 base, the J end lost 2 bases, and 9 bases lay between the germline ends. CDR3 nucleotides: TGCGCCAGCAGCCAAGTCGGCAGGGCCTACGAGCAGTACTTC. Its translation: CASSQVGRAYEQYF.

CDR3 nucleotides: TGTGCCAGCAGTTCCTCCGAGGGGGAGCAGTTCTTC. This translates into CASSSSEGEQFF. The chain is built from TRBV28 and TRBJ2-1; D may be TRBD1 or TRBD2 (5 bases each). Trimming stripped 4 bases from V and 10 bases from J, with 11 bases between. There are 12 residues in the CDR3. Germline V gene sequence: CDR1 MDHEN, CDR2 SYDVKM.

This chain uses TRBV11-2 with TRBJ1-2, with TRBD1 matching over 7 bases. Germline V CDR1 and CDR2: SGHAT, FQNNGV. This CDR3 contains 14 residues. V trimming: 3 bases; J trimming: 6 bases; junction bases outside the gene matches: 7. The CDR3, as DNA: TGTGCCAGCAGCTTCGGCCAGGGGGTAGATGGCTACACCTTC. Encoded protein: CASSFGQGVDGYTF.

The genes are TRBV27 and TRBJ2-1, with 9 bases aligning to TRBD1. Unmatched junction bases numbered 8, after V lost 8 bases and J lost 3 bases. The CDR3 spans 15 residues. Germline V CDR1 and CDR2: MNHEY, SMNVEV (reference sequence). The CDR3 DNA is TGTGCCAGCGGCCAAGACAGGGGGTTCTACAATGAGCAGTTCTTC. Its protein is CASGQDRGFYNEQFF.

The chain joins TRBV27 to TRBJ2-7; possibly TRBD2 for D (5 bases). The germline V and J ends were trimmed by 1 base and 3 bases, with 10 bases remaining between them. This CDR3 is 14 amino acids long. CDR1 is MNHEY and CDR2 is SMNVEV in the germline V gene (reference sequence). CDR3 region: CASSLLNGNYEQYF. The CDR3 DNA is TGTGCCAGCAGTTTATTGAACGGGAACTACGAGCAGTACTTC.

V is TRBV7-9 and J is TRBJ1-1; tentative D call: TRBD1 (6 bases). With 4 bases removed from V and 4 bases from J, the gap between germline ends came to 13 bases. The CDR3 covers 14 residues. CDR1 and CDR2 from the germline V gene are SEHNR and FQNEAQ (reference sequence). The DNA for the CDR3 is TGTGCCAGCAGCTGGGGGCAGGGAACCACTGAAGCTTTCTTT. This gives the protein CASSWGQGTTEAFF.

V and J are TRBV6-2 or TRBV6-3 and TRBJ1-5; tentative D call: TRBD1 (5 bases). Germline-derived CDR1 and CDR2 are MNHEY and SVGEGT. The ends were cut back, 1 base at V and 7 bases at J, with 11 bases in the middle. The CDR3 covers 14 residues. The CDR3 protein is CASSYYGGWQPQHF. The DNA of the CDR3 is TGTGCCAGCAGTTACTACGGGGGATGGCAGCCCCAGCATTTT.

The V and J genes are TRBV6-6 and TRBJ1-1; D not certain. V gave up 0 bases and J gave up 5 bases, with 7 bases separating them. The CDR3 is 13 residues long. Germline CDR1 MNHNY, CDR2 SVGAGI (reference sequence). The DNA of the CDR3 is TGTGCCAGCAGTTACTCGATTGGAACTGAAGCTTTCTTT. Its protein product is CASSYSIGTEAFF.

The chain employs TRBV15 and TRBJ2-6, with D possibly being TRBD1 (5 bases). V dropped 5 bases and J dropped 1 base, with 12 bases sitting between them. Germline V gene lookup returns CDR1 LNHNV and CDR2 YYDKDF (reference sequence). The CDR3 length is 16 residues. As DNA, the CDR3 is TGTGCCACCAGCCGAAACCGACAGTCTGGGGCCAACGTCCTGACTTTC. Its protein product is CATSRNRQSGANVLTF.

The chain employs TRBV28 and TRBJ1-2; D is possibly TRBD1 (5 bases). The V gene lost 6 bases and the J gene lost 6 bases, with 17 bases spanning the gap. Germline-derived CDR1 and CDR2 are MDHEN and SYDVKM. The length of the CDR3 is 14 residues. CDR3 sequence: CASSPVARAHGYTF. In nucleotides, the CDR3 is TGTGCCAGCAGCCCCGTGGCCAGGGCCCATGGCTACACCTTC.